Listed here are 26 T cell receptor beta chains from one sample, sequenced in a study of blood T cells in healthy people across ages. Combining a sample-barcoded 5' primer with a J-beta primer mix, a second PCR ran for roughly 7 to 12 cycles. TCRdb ran MiXCR on the 5' RACE reads and lists one entry per CDR3 protein. The table includes about 900,000 distinct CDR3 sequences, less than 80% detected once. What was sequenced was blood. Every receptor here comes from a young man in good health.

This chain links TRBV7-2 with TRBJ2-1; 8 bases fit TRBD2. CDR1 is SGHTA and CDR2 is FQGNSA in the germline V gene. V shed 5 bases and J 14 bases; nucleotides not matched to a gene: 8. The CDR3 extends over 12 amino acids. In DNA, the CDR3 is TGTGCCAGCAGCCCATTTCGGGAGGGCAAGTTCTTC. Protein product: CASSPFREGKFF.

This sequence joins TRBV20-1 and TRBJ2-1, with D maybe TRBD2 (7 bases). The CDR3 covers 14 residues. Trimming removed 6 bases at V and 5 bases at J, with 17 bases between. Germline CDR1 and CDR2: DFQATT and SNEGSKA (reference sequence). This CDR3 is CSAQLRGANNEQFF. The CDR3 region has the DNA TGCAGTGCCCAACTCCGGGGGGCTAACAATGAGCAGTTCTTC.

This rearrangement joins TRBV4-3 to TRBJ2-2, with no clear D. The V end lost 6 bases, the J end lost 5 bases, and 13 bases lay between the germline ends. The CDR3 loop spans 14 amino acids. Looked up from germline, CDR1 is LGHNA and CDR2 is YSLEER. The CDR3 region has the DNA TGCGCCAGCAGTTACGAGCGATGGACCGGGGAGCTGTTTTTT. Amino acid sequence: CASSYERWTGELFF.

V gene TRBV24-1 combines with J gene TRBJ2-3; D perhaps matches TRBD2 (5 bases). This CDR3 is 16 amino acids long. CDR1 is KGHDR, CDR2 SFDVKD, per germline. V lost 3 bases, J lost 5 bases, and 17 bases lay in between. The CDR3 loop is CATSDPQVHRGDTQYF. The CDR3 DNA reads TGTGCCACCAGTGATCCGCAGGTCCATCGGGGAGATACGCAGTATTTT.

The V call is TRBV25-1, the J call TRBJ2-5; TRBD2 matches 11 bases. This CDR3 region has 15 residues. CDR1 MGHDK and CDR2 SYGVNS come from the germline V gene. J lost 11 bases, V lost 4 bases, and 12 bases had no gene match. This CDR3 reads CASSGPGLAVNEQYF. In DNA form, the CDR3 reads TGTGCCAGCAGTGGTCCGGGACTAGCGGTCAATGAGCAGTACTTC.

In its sample, this clonotype was seen once. The chain couples TRBV27 to TRBJ2-3; 7 positions match TRBD2. The CDR3 runs 14 residues. Germline CDR1 and CDR2: MNHEY and SMNVEV (reference sequence). The V segment lost 11 bases and the J segment 2 bases; nucleotides outside the gene matches: 10. In nucleotides, the CDR3 is TGTGCCGCATGGCGGGGGAGGGACACAGATACGCAGTATTTT. It codes for CAAWRGRDTDTQYF.

The rearrangement joins TRBV12-3 or TRBV12-4 to TRBJ2-4; 10 nucleotides match TRBD1. The end of the DNA is better explained by TRBJ2-7, so the J call may be wrong. The length of the CDR3 is 13 residues. CDR3 sequence reads: CASTVTGGNEQYF. The CDR3 coding sequence is TGTGCCAGCACCGTGACAGGGGGCAACGAGCAGTACTTC.

This chain uses TRBV12-3 or TRBV12-4 with TRBJ1-2; D ambiguous. V was cut by 3 bases and J by 4 bases, with 12 bases left in between. The CDR3 runs to 14 residues. CDR3 nucleotide sequence: TGTGCCAGCAGTTTGACGCTTACCCCCTATGGCTACACCTTC. Residues: CASSLTLTPYGYTF.

There are a few counts of this clonotype. The rearrangement links TRBV4-3 to TRBJ2-3, with 8 bases fitting TRBD1. CDR3 length equals 20 residues. V was pared by 4 bases and J by 2 bases, with 20 bases of the junction left unmatched. Germline values: CDR1 LGHNA, CDR2 YSLEER. The CDR3 bases are TGCGCCAGCAGCCCTCTAGGGCAGGGGGCGATGGTGGGTGACACAGATACGCAGTATTTT. Amino acid sequence: CASSPLGQGAMVGDTDTQYF.

The gene calls are TRBV29-1 and TRBJ1-2, with D maybe TRBD1 (5 bases). This CDR3 region has 15 residues. With 7 bases removed from V and 1 base from J, the gap between germline ends came to 19 bases. CDR1 SQVTM and CDR2 ANQGSEA come from the germline V gene. CDR3 bases: TGCAGCGCCAACCTCGGGGCGGAAAATAACTATGGCTACACCTTC. Residues: CSANLGAENNYGYTF. Complete variable domain (other parts from reference TRBV29-1 and TRBJ1-2): SAVISQKPSRDICQRGTSLTIQCQVDSQVTMMFWYRQQPGQSLTLIATANQGSEATYESGFVIDKFPISRPNLTFSTLTVSNMSPEDSSIYLCSANLGAENNYGYTFGSGTRLTVV.

This clonotype came up a few times. The chain recombines TRBV7-2 with TRBJ2-7; 8 bases are a match to TRBD1. The germline gives CDR1 SGHTA, CDR2 FQGNSA. Trimming took 3 bases from V and 6 from J; bases not matched to a gene: 10. The length of the CDR3 is 15 residues. CDR3 sequence (DNA): TGTGCCAGCAGCTTCCCACAGGGGGTTGCCCTCGAGCAGTACTTC. Translating gives CASSFPQGVALEQYF.

The chain couples TRBV20-1 to TRBJ2-3, with TRBD2 identical over 11 bases. Germline V gives CDR1 DFQATT, CDR2 SNEGSKA (reference sequence). Trimming took 5 bases from V and 1 from J; bases not matched to a gene: 8. This CDR3 has 16 amino acids. In nucleotides, the CDR3 is TGCAGTGCTGCCGAGACACTAGCGGGGGGCACAGATACGCAGTATTTT. It is translated as CSAAETLAGGTDTQYF.

The rearrangement uses TRBV9 and TRBJ1-2, with 8 positions matching TRBD1. The CDR3 spans 14 residues. The junction had 6 bases not matched to a gene; V was cut back by 1 base and J by 7 bases. The germline CDR1 and CDR2 sequences are SGDLS and YYNGEE. The chain's CDR3 is CASSVSGTGFGYTF. CDR3 sequence (DNA): TGTGCCAGCAGCGTATCCGGGACAGGATTTGGCTACACCTTC.

The rearrangement links TRBV7-6 to TRBJ2-1, with D perhaps matching TRBD2 (6 bases). Germline CDR1 is SGHVS and CDR2 is FNYEAQ. CDR3 size: 14 residues. V was cut by 3 bases and J by 8 bases, with 14 bases left in between. The CDR3 is CASSFELAIYEQFF. The DNA for the CDR3 is TGTGCCAGCAGCTTTGAACTAGCAATCTATGAGCAGTTCTTC.

This clonotype was detected only a few times. The chain couples TRBV2 to TRBJ2-7, with 8 bases that match TRBD1. With V trimmed by 6 bases and J by 4 bases, 8 bases remained unmatched. Germline loops: CDR1 SNHLY, CDR2 FYNNEI. This CDR3 has 14 amino acids. CDR3 sequence (DNA): TGTGCCAGCAGCGTAGACAGGGGATTTTACGAGCAGTACTTC. Its translation is CASSVDRGFYEQYF.

Comments on this clonotype: One end of the junction fails to match germline, which may point to a read error. The chain joins TRBV29-1 to TRBJ2-7; TRBD1 aligns across 7 bases. Per the germline V gene, CDR1 is SQVTM and CDR2 is ANQGSEA. The CDR3 sequence is 11 residues long. This CDR3 reads CSVGQGEEPYF. The CDR3 DNA sequence: TGCAGCGTTGGACAGGGTGAGGAGCCGTACTTC.

V is TRBV25-1 and J is TRBJ2-4; TRBD1 aligns across 9 bases. The J call may be faulty, since TRBJ2-7 better matches the DNA end. CDR3 length: 15 amino acids. From germline, CDR1 is MGHDK and CDR2 SYGVNS. The CDR3 DNA sequence: TGTGCCAGCAGTGAGCCCGGGACAGGGAACTACGAGCAGTACTTC. This sequence encodes CASSEPGTGNYEQYF.

This clonotype was seen a handful of times. The chain recombines TRBV6-2 or TRBV6-3 with TRBJ1-6; 8 nucleotides align to TRBD1. V was clipped by 6 bases and J by 2 bases; unmatched bases: 6. The CDR3 covers 16 residues. Germline V gives CDR1 MNHEY, CDR2 SVGEGT. CDR3 region: CASRRQGTTYNSPLHF. In DNA, the CDR3 is TGTGCCAGCAGACGACAGGGGACCACCTATAATTCACCCCTCCACTTT.

V gene TRBV10-3 combines with J gene TRBJ2-7, with 14 positions matching TRBD2. The J call could be wrong; TRBJ2-5 is a better fit for the DNA end. This CDR3 contains 18 residues. The germline V gene encodes CDR1 ENHRY and CDR2 SYGVKD. The CDR3 coding sequence is TGTGCCATCAGCCGGACTAGCGGGGGGCGTGGGGGAAAAGAGACCCAGTACTTC. This gives the protein CAISRTSGGRGGKETQYF.

The chain couples TRBV20-1 to TRBJ2-5; 8 nucleotides agree with TRBD2. Trimming at V came to 6 bases and at J to 5 bases, leaving 14 bases not matched to a gene. The CDR3 is made up of 15 amino acids. CDR1 and CDR2 from the germline V gene are DFQATT and SNEGSKA (reference sequence). The CDR3 DNA is TGCAGTGCCTCGAGGTCGGGTAGCGGGGCCGAGACCCAGTACTTC. This codes for CSASRSGSGAETQYF.

This clonotype was observed a handful of times. This chain connects TRBV7-3 to TRBJ2-4; 7 bases align to TRBD1. Gene TRBJ2-7 matches the end of the DNA better, so the J call may be wrong. The CDR3 spans 13 residues. Per germline, CDR1 SGHTA and CDR2 FQGTGA. CDR3 sequence (DNA): TGTGCCAGCAGCTCGAGACAGGGCACCGAGCAGTACTTC. Translated: CASSSRQGTEQYF.

The chain has TRBV6-1 and TRBJ1-1; the D is unclear. The CDR3 contains 11 residues. The germline gives CDR1 MNHNS, CDR2 SASEGT. V was clipped by 4 bases and J by 7 bases, with 7 bases between them. The CDR3 sequence is CASSAFCEAFF. DNA of the CDR3: TGTGCCAGCAGTGCCTTCTGTGAAGCTTTCTTT.

J is TRBJ2-5 and V is TRBV5-4, with D tentatively TRBD2 (6 bases). CDR3 length: 14 residues. The germline V gene encodes CDR1 SGHNT and CDR2 YYREEE (reference sequence). Trimming removed 0 bases at V and 5 bases at J, with 11 bases between. CDR3 loop: CASSLEGGVETQYF. The DNA for the CDR3 is TGTGCCAGCAGCTTGGAGGGAGGTGTGGAGACCCAGTACTTC.

The rearrangement joins TRBV6-4 to TRBJ1-6; D is possibly TRBD1 (6 bases). The germline V gene encodes CDR1 MRHNA and CDR2 SNTAGT. This CDR3 has 13 residues. V shed 6 bases and J shed 8 bases, with 11 bases lying between them. DNA of the CDR3: TGTGCCAGCAGCCCCGAGGGGGATTCACCCCTCCACTTT. Amino acids: CASSPEGDSPLHF.

Comments on this clonotype: A clone one base away is much larger, so this may be a read error. The V and J genes are TRBV7-2 and TRBJ2-7; D gene ambiguous. Germline-derived CDR1 and CDR2 are SGHTA and FQGNSA. The CDR3 runs to 12 residues. CDR3 DNA sequence: TGTTCCAGCAGCCAAGTAGCTTACGAGCAGTACTTC. This codes for CSSSQVAYEQYF.

The chain recombines TRBV28 with TRBJ2-5; 8 bases are a match to TRBD1. The last part of the DNA fits TRBJ2-7 better; the J call may be wrong. CDR1 MDHEN and CDR2 SYDVKM come from the germline V gene. This CDR3 comprises 15 residues. The CDR3 nucleotides are TGTGCCAGCAGCTCTCCTCAGGGGGCTTTTAACGAGCAGTACTTC. Translating it yields CASSSPQGAFNEQYF.